The next 11 T cell receptor beta chains were all read from a single sample in a study of T cell responses to AZD1222 COVID-19 vaccine. Measured with immunoSEQ multiplex PCR; TCRdb has only the in-frame clones, and not every one. The table lists some 200,000 clones, 80% to 95% of them singletons, with 1.5% to 2% in the top ten. Here the sequenced sample was peripheral blood, taken 28 days after the second AZD1222 dose. Source of these receptors: an adult who received the AZD1222 COVID-19 vaccine.

J is TRBJ2-2 and V is TRBV4-1, with D maybe TRBD1 (6 bases). The CDR3 is 16 amino acids. Trimming left V 1 base short and J 5 bases short, with 14 bases between. CDR1 MGHRA and CDR2 YSYEKL come from the germline V gene. The CDR3 protein is CASSQAPSQGTGELFF. The CDR3 DNA reads TGCGCCAGCAGCCAAGCCCCCTCGCAGGGGACCGGGGAGCTGTTTTTT.

The chain employs TRBV13 and TRBJ2-7; TRBD2 aligns across 7 bases. Per the germline V gene, CDR1 is PRHDT and CDR2 is FYEKMQ (reference sequence). CDR3 length: 15 amino acids. V lost 2 bases, J lost 7 bases, and 11 bases stayed unmatched. In DNA, the CDR3 is TGTGCCAGCAGCTTAACGGGAGGACCAAAGGGGGAGCAGTACTTC. Translating it yields CASSLTGGPKGEQYF.

The chain is built from TRBV6-5 and TRBJ2-7; possible D gene TRBD2, 5 bases. CDR3 length: 13 amino acids. Trimming removed 6 bases from V and 1 base from J, with 10 bases in between. Germline assignment: CDR1 MNHEY and CDR2 SVGAGI. The CDR3 DNA sequence: TGTGCCAGCAGCCCGAGGGAGTCCTACGAGCAGTACTTC. Its protein product is CASSPRESYEQYF.

This chain uses TRBV27 with TRBJ1-4; TRBD1 is a possible D gene (6 bases). The length of the CDR3 is 14 residues. CDR1 and CDR2 (germline): MNHEY, SMNVEV (reference sequence). The V end lost 5 bases, the J end lost 6 bases, and 13 bases lay between the germline ends. The CDR3 reads CASSPPGVYEKLFF. Written as DNA, the CDR3 is TGTGCCAGCAGTCCTCCAGGGGTTTATGAAAAACTGTTTTTT. The whole variable domain, filled in from reference TRBV27 and TRBJ1-4, reads EAQVTQNPRYLITVTGKKLTVTCSQNMNHEYMSWYRQDPGLGLRQIYYSMNVEVTDKGDVPEGYKVSRKEKRNFPLILESPSPNQTSLYFCASSPPGVYEKLFFGSGTQLSVL.

V and J are TRBV6-5 and TRBJ1-5; possibly TRBD1 for D (5 bases). Germline values: CDR1 MNHEY, CDR2 SVGAGI. V was shortened by 7 bases and J by 2 bases, with 12 bases between the two germline ends. The CDR3 extends over 14 amino acids. CDR3 in amino acids: CASTQGSGNQPQHF. The CDR3 region has the DNA TGTGCCAGCACCCAGGGTAGTGGCAATCAGCCCCAGCATTTT.

For the CDR3, the DNA is TGTGCCAGCAGTACGGGACAGACGAATTCACCCCTCCACTTT. Translating it yields CASSTGQTNSPLHF. The chain has TRBV7-9 and TRBJ1-6; 7 bases are a match to TRBD1. V gave up 6 bases and J gave up 7 bases; unmatched junction bases: 6. This CDR3 is built from 14 residues. The germline V gene has CDR1 SEHNR and CDR2 FQNEAQ (reference sequence).

The V gene is TRBV9, the J gene TRBJ1-1; D is possibly TRBD1 (5 bases). The CDR3 runs to 15 residues. The germline V and J ends were trimmed by 3 bases and 0 bases, with 12 bases remaining between them. CDR1 is SGDLS, CDR2 YYNGEE, per germline. CDR3: CASSASGTLNTEAFF. The CDR3 DNA is TGTGCCAGCAGCGCTTCCGGGACTTTGAACACTGAAGCTTTCTTT.

The CDR3, as DNA: TGTGCCAGCAGGGGGGACAGGGTCAGTCAAGAGACCCAGTACTTC. Encoded protein: CASRGDRVSQETQYF. This chain connects TRBV6-5 to TRBJ2-5, with 9 bases that match TRBD1. V trimming: 6 bases; J trimming: 2 bases; junction bases outside the gene matches: 7. The CDR3 runs 15 residues. CDR1 and CDR2 (germline): MNHEY, SVGAGI.

The rearrangement links TRBV5-4 to TRBJ2-4; TRBD1 is a possible D gene (6 bases). Germline V gene lookup returns CDR1 SGHNT and CDR2 YYREEE (reference sequence). Trimming shortened V by 6 bases and J by 1 base, and 11 bases separated the two germline ends. CDR3 size: 14 residues. The CDR3: CASNLDSAKNIQYF. In DNA form, the CDR3 reads TGTGCCAGCAATCTGGACAGCGCCAAAAACATTCAGTACTTC.

The rearrangement links TRBV18 to TRBJ1-1, with D tentatively TRBD1 (6 bases). The germline V gene encodes CDR1 KGHSH and CDR2 LQKENI. Between the trimmed V and J ends, which lost 5 bases and 6 bases, there was a span of 19 bases. The CDR3 extends over 15 amino acids. CDR3 sequence (DNA): TGTGCCAGCTCATTCTCCGGGACAAAGTCGGCTGAAGCTTTCTTT. The encoded protein is CASSFSGTKSAEAFF.

This chain uses TRBV5-6 with TRBJ1-2, with D tentatively TRBD1 (6 bases). CDR1 is SGHDT and CDR2 is YYEEEE in the germline V gene. V gave up 0 bases and J gave up 5 bases, with 14 bases separating them. CDR3 length: 15 amino acids. The CDR3 DNA is TGTGCCAGCAGCTTGGGACAGGCCCTGCAATATGGCTACACCTTC. Translated: CASSLGQALQYGYTF.